This T cell receptor (beta chain) was captured by sequencing in a study of response to subunit inactivated influenza vaccine. V shed 3 bases and J 0 bases; nucleotides not matched to a gene: 6. The CDR3 covers 16 residues. From the RT-PCR reads, TCRdb called clonotypes with MiXCR, one entry per CDR3 protein. The sample has 160,000 or so distinct CDR3 sequences; about a tenth are singletons. Study outcomes and limitations: A suggestion made by the authors is that each seasonal influenza vaccination recruits few new T cells.

This clonotype has ten or more counts. Its target is not known. This clonotype was obtained from a man over 45 who received an inactivated influenza vaccine. The sample was non-naive T cells sorted from PBMCs, taken roughly 45 days after vaccination. The chain joins TRBV12-3 or TRBV12-4 to TRBJ2-3; 7 positions agree with TRBD2. DNA for the CDR3: TGTGCCAGCAGTTTTCGTCCTAGCGGTAGCACAGATACGCAGTATTTT. It encodes CASSFRPSGSTDTQYF.